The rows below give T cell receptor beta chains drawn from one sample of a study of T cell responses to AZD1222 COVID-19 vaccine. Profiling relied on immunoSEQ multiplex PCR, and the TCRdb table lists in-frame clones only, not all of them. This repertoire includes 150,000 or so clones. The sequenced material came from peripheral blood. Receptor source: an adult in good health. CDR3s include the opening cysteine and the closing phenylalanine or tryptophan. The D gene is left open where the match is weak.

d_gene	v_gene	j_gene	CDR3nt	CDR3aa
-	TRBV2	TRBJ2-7	TGTGCCTGCAGGGTGGGGGGTAACTCCTACGAGCAGTACTTC	CACRVGGNSYEQYF
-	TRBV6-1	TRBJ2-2	TGTGCCAGCAGTGATAGCCGAAAAGGGTCCGGGGAGCTGTTTTTT	CASSDSRKGSGELFF
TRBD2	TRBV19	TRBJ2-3	TGTGCCAGTAGTCCGGGCGGGGGGGCCTCGGATACGCAGTATTTT	CASSPGGGASDTQYF
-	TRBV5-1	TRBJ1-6	TGCGCCAGCAGCTCCTTTTCGGGGGATCGTTCACCCCTCCACTTT	CASSSFSGDRSPLHF
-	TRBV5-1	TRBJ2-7	TGCGCCAGCAGCTTTGGTAGGGGAGCCTACGAGCAGTACTTC	CASSFGRGAYEQYF
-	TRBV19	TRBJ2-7	TGTGCCAGTAGTCTATCACCGGACAACTACGAGCAGTACTTC	CASSLSPDNYEQYF
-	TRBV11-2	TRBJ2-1	TGTGCCAGCAGTTCCTCCCTCCTCTCCTACAATGAGCAGTTCTTC	CASSSSLLSYNEQFF
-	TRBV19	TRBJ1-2	TGTGCCAGTAGTATATCCGTTGGCTGGATGTATGGCTACACCTTC	CASSISVGWMYGYTF
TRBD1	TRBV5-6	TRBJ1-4	TGTGCCAGCAGCTTTCTGGATCACAGGGGCGGAAAACTGTTTTTT	CASSFLDHRGGKLFF
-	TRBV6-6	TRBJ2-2	TGTGCCAGCAGTTATTTGGGGGGCCGGGCCGGGGAGCTGTTTTTT	CASSYLGGRAGELFF
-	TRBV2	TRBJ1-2	TGTGCCAGCAGTGAATTCACCTATGGCTACACCTTC	CASSEFTYGYTF
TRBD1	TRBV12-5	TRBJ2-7	TGTGCTAGTGGTGCGCCGGGACAGGGGTTCTACGAGCAGTACTTC	CASGAPGQGFYEQYF
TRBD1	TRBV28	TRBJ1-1	TGTGCCAGCAGTTCAGTAACCGGGACAGGGGGCTCCTTTAACACTGAAGCTTTCTTT	CASSSVTGTGGSFNTEAFF
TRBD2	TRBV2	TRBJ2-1	TGTGCCAGCAGGAAGACTAGCGGGGGGTACCTCGGTGAGCAGTTCTTC	CASRKTSGGYLGEQFF
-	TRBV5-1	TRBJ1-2	TGCGCCAGCAGCTTGGTGGCAGGTGACTTTAACTATGGCTACACCTTC	CASSLVAGDFNYGYTF
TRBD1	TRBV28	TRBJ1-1	TGTGCCAGCAGACACCCTAACAGGGGAGAGAACACTGAAGCTTTCTTT	CASRHPNRGENTEAFF
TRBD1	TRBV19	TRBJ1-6	TGTGCCAGTAGGGAGCAGGGGGCAGTTAATTCACCCCTCCACTTT	CASREQGAVNSPLHF
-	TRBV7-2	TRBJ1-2	TGTGCCAGCAGCTCCAGTGTTAACTATGGCTACACCTTC	CASSSSVNYGYTF
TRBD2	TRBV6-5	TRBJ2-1	TGTGCCAGCAGTCACACTAGCGGGGCCCAGGCTGAGCAGTTCTTC	CASSHTSGAQAEQFF
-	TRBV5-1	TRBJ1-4	TGCGCCAGCAGCTTGGGGGAACCCTTTGAAAAACTGTTTTTT	CASSLGEPFEKLFF